Below, 21 T cell receptor beta chains from the same sample are listed, as sequenced in a study of cytomegalovirus exposure and HLA in healthy donors (dated by TCRdb to about 2017). To prepare the library, the immunoSEQ multiplex PCR assay was applied. For the multiplex PCR, a mixture combining 60 forward primers for TCR Vbeta segments and 13 reverse primers for TCR Jbeta segments was used. This immuneACCESS table, as held by TCRdb, lists in-frame sequences with V and J called but not all clones. Of the missing ones, under half trace to an unresolved V gene in checked studies; the others have no known cause. The sample includes 150,000 to 200,000 clones, with roughly 85% observed a single time. The leading ten clones occupy 0.69% of the sample. Sequences were obtained from PBMCs. The receptors come from a woman between 40 and 55 years old in good health and CMV-seronegative.

The chain employs TRBV6-1 and TRBJ1-5, with 8 bases that match TRBD1. Germline V CDR1 and CDR2: MNHNS, SASEGT. The V and J ends lost 5 bases and 1 base, in that order; junction bases with no gene match: 4. This CDR3 region has 15 residues. Here the CDR3 reads CASSSTGGSNQPQHF. CDR3 bases: TGTGCCAGCAGTTCCACAGGGGGAAGCAATCAGCCCCAGCATTTT.

V and J are TRBV5-4 and TRBJ2-5, with 7 bases that match TRBD2. The germline gives CDR1 SGHNT, CDR2 YYREEE (reference sequence). J gave up 1 base and V 0 bases, and 0 bases lay outside the gene matches. This CDR3 has 14 residues. The CDR3 DNA is TGTGCCAGCAGCTTGGCGGGGGGCCAAGAGACCCAGTACTTC. It codes for CASSLAGGQETQYF.

The V call is TRBV9, the J call TRBJ1-4, with D uncertain. The germline CDR1 and CDR2 sequences are SGDLS and YYNGEE. The CDR3 is made up of 15 amino acids. V gave up 0 bases and J gave up 1 base, with 7 bases separating them. CDR3 in DNA: TGTGCCAGCAGCGTAGGCAGGATAACTAATGAAAAACTGTTTTTT. Amino acid sequence: CASSVGRITNEKLFF.

This clone was recorded only once. The rearrangement joins TRBV28 to TRBJ2-1, with D possibly matching TRBD2 (7 bases). From germline, CDR1 is MDHEN and CDR2 SYDVKM. V lost 8 bases and J 2 bases, leaving 16 bases between the germline ends. The CDR3 has 15 amino acids. The CDR3 protein is CASSWGGAAYNEQFF. DNA of the CDR3: TGTGCCAGCTCCTGGGGGGGGGCTGCCTACAATGAGCAGTTCTTC.

This chain links TRBV14 with TRBJ2-1; 12 bases fit TRBD2. The CDR3 has 17 amino acids. Trimming took 3 bases from V and 2 from J; bases not matched to a gene: 5. The germline V gene encodes CDR1 SGHDN and CDR2 FVKESK. CDR3 residues: CASSHISSGGAYNEQFF. CDR3 DNA: TGTGCCAGCAGCCATATCTCTAGCGGGGGGGCCTACAATGAGCAGTTCTTC. Supplemented by reference TRBV14 and TRBJ2-1, the full variable domain reads EAGVTQFPSHSVIEKGQTVTLRCDPISGHDNLYWYRRVMGKEIKFLLHFVKESKQDESGMPNNRFLAERTGGTYSTLKVQPAELEDSGVYFCASSHISSGGAYNEQFFGPGTRLTVL.

The CDR3 reads CASSLEGGTPYEQYF. The CDR3 bases are TGCGCCAGCAGCTTGGAAGGGGGCACCCCCTACGAGCAGTACTTC. The rearrangement uses TRBV5-1 and TRBJ2-7; TRBD1 matches at 7 bases. Germline V lookup: CDR1 SGHRS, CDR2 YFSETQ. This CDR3 has 15 amino acids. V lost 0 bases to trimming and J lost 2 bases; unmatched junction nucleotides: 5.

This clone was picked up one time. The limits of the CDR3 on the DNA are not certain, so only TCRdb's listed CDR3 is given. The chain joins TRBV27 to TRBJ1-2. Germline V lookup: CDR1 MNHEY, CDR2 SMNVEV (reference sequence). A total of 15 residues make up the CDR3, ends included. The CDR3 sequence: CASSTSGGGNYGYTF.

The J gene is TRBJ1-5, the V gene TRBV5-1; D is possibly TRBD1 (5 bases). The ends were cut back, 1 base at V and 7 bases at J, with 12 bases in the middle. Per germline, CDR1 SGHRS and CDR2 YFSETQ. The CDR3 covers 14 residues. The CDR3 loop is CASSLRRGEQPQHF. The CDR3 nucleotides read TGCGCCAGCAGCTTGAGGAGGGGCGAACAGCCCCAGCATTTT.

The chain recombines TRBV5-6 with TRBJ2-7; D possibly corresponds to TRBD1 (5 bases). The CDR3 is made up of 13 amino acids. V shed 1 base and J shed 2 bases, with 7 bases lying between them. Germline V CDR1 and CDR2: SGHDT, YYEEEE. The CDR3: CASSLTGTYEQYF. In DNA, the CDR3 is TGTGCCAGCAGCTTGACAGGAACCTACGAGCAGTACTTC.

V and J are TRBV27 and TRBJ1-1; tentative D call: TRBD1 (5 bases). V was cut by 8 bases and J by 4 bases, with 14 bases left in between. The CDR3 is made up of 13 amino acids. Germline CDR1 and CDR2: MNHEY and SMNVEV (reference sequence). The CDR3 protein is CASGGEWGTEAFF. CDR3 nucleotides: TGTGCCAGCGGAGGGGAATGGGGCACTGAAGCTTTCTTT.

This clone was seen once. This chain connects TRBV7-6 to TRBJ2-7, with 9 bases identical to TRBD2. The junction had 3 bases not matched to a gene; V was cut back by 1 base and J by 5 bases. This CDR3 comprises 14 residues. Germline V gene lookup returns CDR1 SGHVS and CDR2 FNYEAQ. In DNA form, the CDR3 reads TGTGCCAGCAGCTTAGGCGGGAGGGGCAACGAGCAGTACTTC. Its protein is CASSLGGRGNEQYF.

The chain carries TRBV4-2 and TRBJ2-2; unclear D gene. This CDR3 region has 16 residues. Germline V gene sequence: CDR1 LGHNA, CDR2 YNFKEQ. Trimming took 1 base from V and 7 from J, leaving 16 bases between them. CDR3 coding DNA: TGTGCCAGCAGCCAAGTATCGATGCAAAACGGCGGGGAGCTGTTTTTT. This encodes CASSQVSMQNGGELFF.

This clone has just one count. This rearrangement joins TRBV7-9 to TRBJ1-2; D gene unclear. This CDR3 has 13 residues. From germline, CDR1 is SEHNR and CDR2 FQNEAQ (reference sequence). Trimming took off 3 bases at V and 4 bases at J, with 9 bases between the two ends. The CDR3 sequence: CASSFGGLYGYTF. In DNA form, the CDR3 reads TGTGCCAGCAGCTTCGGCGGGCTCTATGGCTACACCTTC.

Points on this clone: At one end the junction does not follow the germline gene, possibly because of a read error. This chain connects TRBV27 to TRBJ1-6; D gene uncertain. Germline assignment: CDR1 MNHEY and CDR2 SMNVEV (reference sequence). The CDR3 spans 13 residues. The CDR3 region has the DNA TGTGCCAGCAGTTTTCGGGGTAATTCGCCCCTCCACTTT. It codes for CASSFRGNSPLHF.

V usage is TRBV11-2 and J usage is TRBJ1-2, with 7 positions matching TRBD1. This CDR3 is 14 amino acids long. Germline V lookup: CDR1 SGHAT, CDR2 FQNNGV. Losses at the gene ends were 2 bases for V and 6 bases for J; bases not matched to a gene: 6. The CDR3 sequence is CASSLFKGADGYTF. In DNA form, the CDR3 reads TGTGCCAGCAGCTTATTTAAGGGGGCGGATGGCTACACCTTC.

The rearrangement links TRBV5-4 to TRBJ1-2, with 8 nucleotides matching TRBD1. V shed 0 bases, J shed 8 bases, and the junction held 6 bases outside the gene matches. The CDR3 is 14 amino acids. Per the germline V gene, CDR1 is SGHNT and CDR2 is YYREEE (reference sequence). CDR3 region: CASSLEGAGGGYTF. CDR3 DNA sequence: TGTGCCAGCAGCTTGGAGGGGGCAGGGGGCGGCTACACCTTC.

The chain has TRBV19 and TRBJ1-1, with a possible D match to TRBD1 (6 bases). V shed 2 bases and J shed 6 bases, with 16 bases lying between them. CDR1 and CDR2 (germline): LNHDA, SQIVND (reference sequence). The CDR3 length is 15 residues. The chain's CDR3 is CASSISQGRVAEAFF. The CDR3 nucleotides are TGTGCCAGTAGTATATCACAGGGTCGTGTCGCTGAAGCTTTCTTT. Drawing the rest from reference TRBV19 and TRBJ1-1, the complete variable domain is DGGITQSPKYLFRKEGQNVTLSCEQNLNHDAMYWYRQDPGQGLRLIYYSQIVNDFQKGDIAEGYSVSREKKESFPLTVTSAQKNPTAFYLCASSISQGRVAEAFFGQGTRLTVV.

This rearrangement joins TRBV7-8 to TRBJ2-1; 10 nucleotides match TRBD1. CDR3 size: 13 residues. Germline V lookup: CDR1 SGHVS, CDR2 FQNEAQ. The ends lost 3 bases at V and 9 bases at J; junction bases unmatched: 2. CDR3 nucleotide sequence: TGTGCCAGCAGCTTCGGACAGGGGGGTGAGCAGTTCTTC. This sequence encodes CASSFGQGGEQFF.

This chain links TRBV6-5 with TRBJ1-1; 7 positions match TRBD1. The germline gives CDR1 MNHEY, CDR2 SVGAGI. After removal of 5 bases from V and 2 bases from J, the junction contained 8 bases not matched to a gene. The CDR3 runs 15 residues. The CDR3 DNA is TGTGCCAGCAGTGTCGACAGGGCGGAAAACACTGAAGCTTTCTTT. It yields the protein CASSVDRAENTEAFF.

The chain employs TRBV5-4 and TRBJ2-7; 7 bases align to TRBD2. From germline, CDR1 is SGHNT and CDR2 YYREEE (reference sequence). The CDR3 covers 14 residues. J lost 5 bases, V lost 3 bases, and 8 bases had no gene match. The CDR3 loop is CASSSERDRNEQYF. CDR3 bases: TGTGCCAGCAGCTCGGAGCGGGACCGTAACGAGCAGTACTTC.

The chain combines TRBV28 with TRBJ2-7, with 9 positions matching TRBD2. The CDR3 is 14 amino acids. Losses at the gene ends were 4 bases for V and 4 bases for J; bases not matched to a gene: 5. Germline assignment: CDR1 MDHEN and CDR2 SYDVKM. CDR3 bases: TGTGCCAGCAGTTGCCTAGCGGGAAGGTACGAGCAGTACTTC. It encodes CASSCLAGRYEQYF.